The 9 T cell receptor beta chains below were found in one sample sequenced in a study of cytomegalovirus exposure and HLA in healthy donors (dated by TCRdb to 2015 to 2018). Library preparation was by the immunoSEQ multiplex PCR assay. A mixture of 60 forward primers for TCR Vbeta segments and 13 reverse primers for TCR Jbeta segments was used in the multiplex PCR. Drawn from immuneACCESS, this table holds only the in-frame rearrangements with V and J called that TCRdb kept. Clones are partly lost; checked studies trace under half to an unresolved V gene and leave the rest unexplained. The sample profile shows fewer than 200,000 clones; 76% of them were found once. The ten biggest clones cover 0.65% to 0.85% of the sample. Source material: PBMCs. The receptors originated from a female donor in good health and CMV-seronegative.

This chain links TRBV6-1 with TRBJ2-4; tentative D call: TRBD1 (5 bases). Germline-derived CDR1 and CDR2 are MNHNS and SASEGT. This CDR3 spans 12 amino acids. Trimming left V 10 bases short and J 8 bases short, with 15 bases between. The CDR3 nucleotides are TGTGCCACCCAGGGAATCGAAGACATTCAGTACTTC. Translated, it gives CATQGIEDIQYF.

The gene calls are TRBV2 and TRBJ2-5; D gene uncertain. The J call may be mistaken, given a closer DNA end match to TRBJ2-7. This CDR3 is built from 12 residues. Germline V gene lookup returns CDR1 SNHLY and CDR2 FYNNEI. Here the CDR3 reads CASSILPYEQYF. CDR3 in DNA: TGTGCCAGCAGTATCCTCCCCTACGAGCAGTACTTC.

The gene calls are TRBV7-8 and TRBJ2-3, with 8 bases that match TRBD1. CDR3 length: 17 amino acids. Germline loops: CDR1 SGHVS, CDR2 FQNEAQ. Trimming removed 5 bases from V and 2 bases from J; junction bases left unmatched: 12. The CDR3 DNA reads as TGTGCCAGCAGCCCATTTCGAGGGACAGGATACACAGATACGCAGTATTTT. Translation gives CASSPFRGTGYTDTQYF.

About this clone itself: Other nucleotide sequences in the sample specify the same CDR3. The rearrangement uses TRBV7-6 and TRBJ1-1; a possible D gene is TRBD1 (5 bases). V lost 4 bases and J 1 base, leaving 7 bases between the germline ends. Looked up from germline, CDR1 is SGHVS and CDR2 is FNYEAQ. The CDR3 has 13 amino acids. The DNA for the CDR3 is TGTGCCAGCAGCTCCCAGGGGAACACTGAAGCTTTCTTT. This encodes CASSSQGNTEAFF.

Here the CDR3 DNA reads TGTGCCAGTAGGAACGGACAGGGAAACTATGGCTACACCTTC. Translated, it gives CASRNGQGNYGYTF. The chain recombines TRBV19 with TRBJ1-2, with 8 bases fitting TRBD1. The CDR3 has 14 amino acids. The V gene's germline CDR1 is LNHDA and CDR2 SQIVND (reference sequence). The trim removed 6 bases at V and 2 bases at J, leaving 5 bases unmatched.

This clone was seen just once. The chain links TRBV6-1 to TRBJ2-5; 9 bases are a match to TRBD1. The CDR3 loop spans 15 amino acids. V gave up 2 bases and J gave up 4 bases; unmatched junction bases: 5. Looked up from germline, CDR1 is MNHNS and CDR2 is SASEGT. The CDR3 is CASSETTGGLETQYF. The DNA for the CDR3 is TGTGCCAGCAGTGAAACGACAGGGGGATTAGAGACCCAGTACTTC.

This rearrangement joins TRBV7-3 to TRBJ2-1, with 9 bases matching TRBD1. The trim removed 1 base at V and 10 bases at J, leaving 5 bases unmatched. The CDR3 sequence is 14 residues long. Germline loops: CDR1 SGHTA, CDR2 FQGTGA. The CDR3 loop reads CASSLMDRGGEQFF. For the CDR3, the DNA is TGTGCCAGCAGCTTAATGGACAGGGGAGGAGAGCAGTTCTTC.

The chain is built from TRBV7-8 and TRBJ2-3; TRBD2 matches 7 bases. From germline, CDR1 is SGHVS and CDR2 FQNEAQ. The CDR3 is 15 amino acids. Germline trimming cut 7 bases from V and 2 bases from J; bases unmatched to any gene: 9. The CDR3 region is CASTALALNTDTQYF. In nucleotides, the CDR3 is TGTGCCAGCACGGCACTAGCGCTGAACACAGATACGCAGTATTTT.

This chain joins TRBV18 and TRBJ2-2, with D perhaps TRBD2 (6 bases). Trimming stripped 6 bases from V and 4 bases from J, with 24 bases between. This CDR3 has 18 residues. Germline-derived CDR1 and CDR2 are KGHSH and LQKENI. DNA of the CDR3: TGTGCCAGCTCCACCATTACCGGGGGAACGCGGGGCACCGGGGAGCTGTTTTTT. This sequence encodes CASSTITGGTRGTGELFF.